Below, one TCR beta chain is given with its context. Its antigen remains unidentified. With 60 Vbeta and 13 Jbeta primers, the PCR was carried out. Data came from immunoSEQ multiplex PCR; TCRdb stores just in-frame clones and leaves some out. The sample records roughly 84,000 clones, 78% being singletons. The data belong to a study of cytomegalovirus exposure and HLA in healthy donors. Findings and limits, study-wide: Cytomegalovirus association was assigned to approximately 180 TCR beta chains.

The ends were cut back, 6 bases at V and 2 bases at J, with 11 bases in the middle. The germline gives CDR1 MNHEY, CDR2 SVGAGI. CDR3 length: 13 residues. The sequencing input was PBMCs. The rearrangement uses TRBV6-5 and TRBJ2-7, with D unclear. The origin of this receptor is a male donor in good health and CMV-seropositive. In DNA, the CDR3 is TGTGCCAGCAGATCGCTAGGTACCTACGAGCAGTACTTC. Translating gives CASRSLGTYEQYF.